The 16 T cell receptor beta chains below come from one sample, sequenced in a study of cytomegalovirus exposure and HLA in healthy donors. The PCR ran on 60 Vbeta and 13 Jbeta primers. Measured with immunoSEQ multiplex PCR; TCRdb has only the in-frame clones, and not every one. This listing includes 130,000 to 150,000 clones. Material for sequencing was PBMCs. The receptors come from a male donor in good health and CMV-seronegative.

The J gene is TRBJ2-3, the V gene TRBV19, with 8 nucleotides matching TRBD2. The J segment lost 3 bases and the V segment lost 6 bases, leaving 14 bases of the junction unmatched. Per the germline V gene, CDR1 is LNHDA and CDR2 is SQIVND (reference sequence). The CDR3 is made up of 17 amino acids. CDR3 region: CASRIGGRAGGTDTQYF. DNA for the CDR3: TGTGCCAGTAGGATCGGCGGTAGGGCGGGAGGAACAGATACGCAGTATTTT. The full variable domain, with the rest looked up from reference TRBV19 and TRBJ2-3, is DGGITQSPKYLFRKEGQNVTLSCEQNLNHDAMYWYRQDPGQGLRLIYYSQIVNDFQKGDIAEGYSVSREKKESFPLTVTSAQKNPTAFYLCASRIGGRAGGTDTQYFGPGTRLTVL.

The CDR3 region has the DNA TGTGCCACCAGCGGGGCGGGGAGGCAAGAGACCCAGTACTTC. It codes for CATSGAGRQETQYF. The V call is TRBV15, the J call TRBJ2-5, with a tentative D call TRBD2 (6 bases). V lost 5 bases, J lost 2 bases, and 12 bases lay in between. The CDR3 spans 14 residues. Germline V gives CDR1 LNHNV, CDR2 YYDKDF (reference sequence).

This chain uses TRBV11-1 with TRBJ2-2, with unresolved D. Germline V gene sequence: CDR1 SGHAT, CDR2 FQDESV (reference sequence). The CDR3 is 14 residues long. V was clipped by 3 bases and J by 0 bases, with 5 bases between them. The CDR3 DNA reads TGTGCCAGCAGCTTTGGGCCGAACACCGGGGAGCTGTTTTTT. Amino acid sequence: CASSFGPNTGELFF.

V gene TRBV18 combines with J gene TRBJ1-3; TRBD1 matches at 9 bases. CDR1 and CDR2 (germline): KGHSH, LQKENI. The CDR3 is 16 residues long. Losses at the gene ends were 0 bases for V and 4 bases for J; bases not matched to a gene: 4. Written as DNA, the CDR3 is TGTGCCAGCTCACCACCGGGACAGGGATACGGAAACACCATATATTTT. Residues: CASSPPGQGYGNTIYF.

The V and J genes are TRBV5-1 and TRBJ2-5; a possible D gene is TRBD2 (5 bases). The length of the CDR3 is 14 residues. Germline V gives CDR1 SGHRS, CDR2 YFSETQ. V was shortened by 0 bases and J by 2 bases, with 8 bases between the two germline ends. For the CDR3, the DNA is TGCGCCAGCAGCTTGGGGGGAGTACAAGAGACCCAGTACTTC. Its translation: CASSLGGVQETQYF.

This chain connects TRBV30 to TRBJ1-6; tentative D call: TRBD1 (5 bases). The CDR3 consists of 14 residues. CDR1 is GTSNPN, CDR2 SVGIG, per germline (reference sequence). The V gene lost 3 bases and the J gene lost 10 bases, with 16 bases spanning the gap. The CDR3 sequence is CAWRQGGLGSPLHF. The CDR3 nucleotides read TGTGCCTGGAGGCAGGGTGGCTTGGGGTCACCCCTCCACTTT.

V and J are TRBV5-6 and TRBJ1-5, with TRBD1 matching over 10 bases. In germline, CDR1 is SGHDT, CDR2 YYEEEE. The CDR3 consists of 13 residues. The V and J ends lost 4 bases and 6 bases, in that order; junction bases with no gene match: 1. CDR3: CASSGQGGQPQHF. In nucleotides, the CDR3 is TGTGCCAGCAGCGGACAGGGGGGTCAGCCCCAGCATTTT.

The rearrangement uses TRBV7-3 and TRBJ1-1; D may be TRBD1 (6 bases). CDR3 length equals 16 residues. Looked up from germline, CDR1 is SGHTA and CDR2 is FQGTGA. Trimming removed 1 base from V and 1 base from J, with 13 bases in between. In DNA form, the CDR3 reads TGTGCCAGCAGCTTAAGGCCACAGGGAACGAACACTGAAGCTTTCTTT. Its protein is CASSLRPQGTNTEAFF.

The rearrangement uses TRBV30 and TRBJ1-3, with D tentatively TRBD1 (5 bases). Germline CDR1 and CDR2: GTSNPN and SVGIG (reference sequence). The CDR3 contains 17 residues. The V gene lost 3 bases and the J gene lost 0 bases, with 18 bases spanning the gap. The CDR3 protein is CAWSVNKGLSSGNTIYF. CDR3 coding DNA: TGTGCCTGGAGCGTAAATAAGGGACTAAGCTCTGGAAACACCATATATTTT.

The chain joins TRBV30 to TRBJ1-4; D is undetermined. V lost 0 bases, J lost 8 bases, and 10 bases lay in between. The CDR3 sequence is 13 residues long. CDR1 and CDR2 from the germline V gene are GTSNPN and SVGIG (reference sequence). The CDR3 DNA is TGTGCCTGGAGTGTCCGGGTAACCGAAAAACTGTTTTTT. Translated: CAWSVRVTEKLFF. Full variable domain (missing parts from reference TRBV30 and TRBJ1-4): SQTIHQWPATLVQPVGSPLSLECTVEGTSNPNLYWYRQAAGRGLQLLFYSVGIGQISSEVPQNLSASRPQDRQFILSSKKLLLSDSGFYLCAWSVRVTEKLFFGSGTQLSVL.

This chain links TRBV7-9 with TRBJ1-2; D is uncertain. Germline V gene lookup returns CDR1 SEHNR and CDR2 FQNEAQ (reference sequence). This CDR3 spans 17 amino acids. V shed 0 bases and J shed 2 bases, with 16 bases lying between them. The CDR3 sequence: CASSLAQGQVANYGYTF. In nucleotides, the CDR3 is TGTGCCAGCAGCTTAGCTCAAGGTCAGGTCGCAAACTATGGCTACACCTTC.

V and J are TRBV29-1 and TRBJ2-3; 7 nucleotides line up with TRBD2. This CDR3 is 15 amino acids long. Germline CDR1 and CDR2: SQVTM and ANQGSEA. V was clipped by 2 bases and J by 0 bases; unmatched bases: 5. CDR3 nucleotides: TGCAGCGTTGAAAGACTAGCCGTTAGCACAGATACGCAGTATTTT. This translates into CSVERLAVSTDTQYF.

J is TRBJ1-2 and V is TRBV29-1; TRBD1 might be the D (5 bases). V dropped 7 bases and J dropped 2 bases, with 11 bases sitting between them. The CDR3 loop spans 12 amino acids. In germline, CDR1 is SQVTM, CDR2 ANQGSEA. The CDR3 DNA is TGCAGCGCCGCTCCAGGGAACTATGGCTACACCTTC. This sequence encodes CSAAPGNYGYTF. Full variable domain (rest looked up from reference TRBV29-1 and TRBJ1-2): SAVISQKPSRDICQRGTSLTIQCQVDSQVTMMFWYRQQPGQSLTLIATANQGSEATYESGFVIDKFPISRPNLTFSTLTVSNMSPEDSSIYLCSAAPGNYGYTFGSGTRLTVV.

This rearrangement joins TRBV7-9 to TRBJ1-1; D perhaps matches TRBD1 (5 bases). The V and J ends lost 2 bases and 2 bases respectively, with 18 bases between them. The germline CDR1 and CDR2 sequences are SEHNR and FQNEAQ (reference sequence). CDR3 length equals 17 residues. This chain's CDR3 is CASSLSPVWGTNTEAFF. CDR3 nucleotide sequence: TGTGCCAGCAGCTTAAGCCCCGTTTGGGGGACTAACACTGAAGCTTTCTTT.

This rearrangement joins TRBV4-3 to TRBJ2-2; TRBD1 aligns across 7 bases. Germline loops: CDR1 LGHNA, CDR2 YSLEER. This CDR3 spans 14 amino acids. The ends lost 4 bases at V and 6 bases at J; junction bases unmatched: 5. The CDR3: CASSPGTVAGELFF. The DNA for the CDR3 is TGCGCCAGCAGCCCTGGGACAGTAGCCGGGGAGCTGTTTTTT.

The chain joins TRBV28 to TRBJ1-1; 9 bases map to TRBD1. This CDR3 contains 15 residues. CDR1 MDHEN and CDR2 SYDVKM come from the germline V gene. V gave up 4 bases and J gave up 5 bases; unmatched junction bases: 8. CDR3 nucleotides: TGTGCCAGCAGTTCCTACAGGGGGCTGGGTACTGAAGCTTTCTTT. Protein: CASSSYRGLGTEAFF.